One T cell receptor (beta chain) is described in this entry. The target antigen is unknown. From germline, CDR1 is SGHTA and CDR2 FQGNSA. V dropped 0 bases and J dropped 8 bases, with 11 bases sitting between them. The CDR3 covers 14 residues. The library targeted TCRbeta and was prepared with unique molecular identifiers. From the PCR reads, TCRdb called clonotypes with MiXCR, one entry per CDR3 protein. The sample includes about 250,000 distinct CDR3 sequences, under 30% of them seen just once. The data derive from a study of T-cell reconstitution after alpha-beta-depleted transplantation in children. General study results and limits: One year after transplant, T-cell counts and diversity came mostly from newly produced T cells. Several hundred expanded graft clones reportedly were the source of alpha-beta T cells about two months after transplant.

The TCR comes from a female patient aged 2 to 10 who had a stem cell transplant for congenital amegakaryocytic thrombocytopenia, so the T cells may come from the graft donor. The rearrangement joins TRBV7-2 to TRBJ2-1; either TRBD1 or TRBD2 may supply D (5 bases each). The sequencing here drew on PBMCs, mostly from graft donor cells, taken 360 days after TCRalphabeta/CD19-depleted stem cell transplant. The CDR3 sequence: CASSLAYVGHEQFF. CDR3 sequence (DNA): TGTGCCAGCAGCTTAGCGTACGTGGGACATGAGCAGTTCTTC.